This is a list of T cell receptor beta chains from one sample in a study of blood T cell repertoires in COVID-19. The method was immunoSEQ multiplex PCR; TCRdb's version includes in-frame clones alone and lacks a portion of them. The sample includes tens of thousands of clones, roughly 80% of them seen just once. The sample was peripheral blood. These receptors originate from a man aged 45-60 years with acute or convalescent COVID-19. The CDR3 runs from the conserved cysteine through the conserved F or W. The D gene is left open where the match is weak. Only some rows state a clone size, as once, few, many or a class for expanded clones.

>TRBV2|NA|NA|TRBJ2-7
TGTGCCAGCAAGCTTGAGAAAGTGGCCTACGAGCAGTACTTC
CASKLEKVAYEQYF
>TRBV10-3|NA|TRBD1|TRBJ1-2
TGTGCCATCAGTGAGATACAGGGGACGGGCTACACCTTC
CAISEIQGTGYTF
>TRBV14|NA|NA|TRBJ2-1
TGTGCCAGCAGCCATAACCAGAACAATGAGCAGTTCTTC
CASSHNQNNEQFF
>TRBV5-6|once|NA|TRBJ2-3
TGTGCCAGCAGCTTACAAGATACGCAGTATTTT
CASSLQDTQYF
>TRBV24-1|NA|NA|TRBJ2-7
TGTGCCACCAGTGATCCGCGATCTACGGGGTACGAGCAGTACTTC
CATSDPRSTGYEQYF
>TRBV16|few|TRBD1|TRBJ1-2
TGTGCCAGCAGCCAATTACGGGACAGGGGTCGGGGCTACACCTTC
CASSQLRDRGRGYTF
>TRBV2|NA|NA|TRBJ2-4
TGTGCCAGCAGTGTTTATTCGGGTCTAGCCAAAAACATTCAGTACTTC
CASSVYSGLAKNIQYF
>TRBV11-2|NA|NA|TRBJ1-3
TGTGCCAGCAGCTCATACTGGAGCTCTGGAAACACCATATATTTT
CASSSYWSSGNTIYF
>TRBV27|NA|TRBD1|TRBJ1-1
TGTGCCAGCAGTTTATTGCAGGGGGTGGTCACTGAAGCTTTCTTT
CASSLLQGVVTEAFF
>TRBV6-5|few|TRBD1|TRBJ1-2
TGTGCCAGCAGTTTCGGGACAGGGGGAGGTGGCTACACCTTC
CASSFGTGGGGYTF
>TRBV28|NA|TRBD1|TRBJ1-2
TGTGCCAGCAGTGCCGGGACAGGGGTTAACTATGGCTACACCTTC
CASSAGTGVNYGYTF
>TRBV15|NA|NA|TRBJ2-5
TGTGCCACCAGCAGAGATAAAGAGACCCAGTACTTC
CATSRDKETQYF
>TRBV3-1/TRBV3-2|few|TRBD1|TRBJ2-7
TGTGCCAGCAGCCAAGAGCCCGACAGGGCAGTCTACGAGCAGTACTTC
CASSQEPDRAVYEQYF
>TRBV7-9|NA|TRBD2|TRBJ2-1
TGTGCCAGCAGCCCAGCGGGGTTTAACAATGAGCAGTTCTTC
CASSPAGFNNEQFF
>TRBV6-5|NA|TRBD1|TRBJ2-2
TGTGCCAGCAGTTACCGGACAGGACCCGAGGACGGGGAGCTGTTTTTT
CASSYRTGPEDGELFF
>TRBV29-1|NA|TRBD2|TRBJ2-5
TGCAGCGCCACTAGCGGGAGACGCCAAGAGACCCAGTACTTC
CSATSGRRQETQYF
>TRBV11-2|NA|TRBD1|TRBJ1-4
TGTGCCAGCAGCCCCCGGACAGGGGAAGATGAAAAACTGTTTTTT
CASSPRTGEDEKLFF